This T cell receptor beta chain was identified during a study of blood T cell repertoires in COVID-19. On the study more broadly: Samples taken during acute and convalescent COVID-19 were collected in the United States, Italy and Spain. T cells, B-cell-depleted T cells, or PBMCs provided the cDNA or gDNA that served as material.

This clone was observed a handful of times. Method: immunoSEQ multiplex PCR; TCRdb's copy keeps in-frame clones and lacks some. Of 410,000 or so clones detected, approximately 91% appear once; the ten largest clones hold about 1.6%. The V end was cut by 2 bases, the J end by 0 bases, with 4 bases between. The CDR3 has 13 amino acids. Germline assignment: CDR1 MNHNS and CDR2 SASEGT. The receptor was isolated from a woman in her thirties or forties with COVID-19, enrolled during active disease. The V gene is TRBV6-1, the J gene TRBJ1-1; D unresolved. Input material: peripheral blood. CDR3 protein: CASSEQVNTEAFF. The CDR3 nucleotides read TGTGCCAGCAGTGAACAGGTGAACACTGAAGCTTTCTTT.